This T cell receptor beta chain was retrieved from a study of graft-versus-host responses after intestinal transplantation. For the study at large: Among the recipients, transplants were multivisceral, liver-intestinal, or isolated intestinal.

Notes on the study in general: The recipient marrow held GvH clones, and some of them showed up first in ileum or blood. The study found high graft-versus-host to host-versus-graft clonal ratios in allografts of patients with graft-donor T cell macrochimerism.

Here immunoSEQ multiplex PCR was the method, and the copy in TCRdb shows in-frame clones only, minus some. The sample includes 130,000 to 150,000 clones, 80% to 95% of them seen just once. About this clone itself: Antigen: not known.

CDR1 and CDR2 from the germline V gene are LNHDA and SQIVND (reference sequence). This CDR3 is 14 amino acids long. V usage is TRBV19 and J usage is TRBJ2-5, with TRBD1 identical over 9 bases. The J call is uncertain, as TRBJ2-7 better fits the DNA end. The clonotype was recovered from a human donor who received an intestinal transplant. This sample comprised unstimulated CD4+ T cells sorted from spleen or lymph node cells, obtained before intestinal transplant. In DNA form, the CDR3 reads TGTGCCAGTAGCAGCAGAGGGACAGGGTACGAGCAGTACTTC. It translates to CASSSRGTGYEQYF.